This TCR beta chain was identified in a study of cytomegalovirus exposure and HLA in healthy donors. Study-level points and caveats: Across all donors, roughly uniform sequencing depth was an assumption of the presence/absence analyses.

Looked up from germline, CDR1 is SGHNT and CDR2 is YENEEA. The CDR3 is made up of 15 amino acids. With V trimmed by 3 bases and J by 1 base, 4 bases remained unmatched. This clone was detected only a few times. Its antigen is unknown. It was with 60 Vbeta and 13 Jbeta primers that the PCR ran. Data came from immunoSEQ multiplex PCR; TCRdb stores just in-frame clones and leaves some out. Of roughly 260,000 clones listed, approximately 84% were seen once; the top ten hold about 2%. The sequence was collected from a woman aged 40 to 55 in good health and CMV-seropositive. V is TRBV11-3 and J is TRBJ2-7; 9 nucleotides match TRBD1. The sequencing sample was made of PBMCs. This chain's CDR3 is CASSFWDRASYEQYF. The CDR3 nucleotides are TGTGCCAGCAGCTTCTGGGACAGGGCTTCCTACGAGCAGTACTTC.